This T cell receptor (beta chain) was identified in a study of CD8 T cells in ankylosing spondylitis (dated by TCRdb to about 2017). Regarding the complete study: To find TCR variants linked to disease, the study profiled T cell receptor beta repertoires in ankylosing spondylitis patients and healthy donors. Peripheral blood was sampled, and synovial fluid was also collected from ankylosing spondylitis patients. The full study cohort comprised about 24 ankylosing spondylitis patients and approximately 100 healthy donors. The study at large found these results: A TCR beta motif of about 8 highly homologous amino acid variants appeared characteristic of blood from ankylosing spondylitis patients. The disease-linked clones were reported to be significantly enriched in matched synovial fluid samples from ankylosing spondylitis patients. In peripheral blood, the disease-linked clones were found at relatively low frequencies and had a CD8+ phenotype. Some motif variants were previously reported in synovial fluid and blood of reactive arthritis patients, suggesting common disease-initiation mechanisms.

Reads for this sample came from an Illumina HiSeq 2500. TCR beta libraries were prepared by quantitative 5'-RACE with molecular barcodes. The published analysis was carried out like this. Disease-linked TCR variants were identified with a new computational method built on a probabilistic model of VDJ rearrangement. TCRdb applied fastp at Q25 and MiXCR to the public reads, then kept only in-frame beta chains. Rows are combined by CDR3 protein, so each entry shows the most common genes and DNA. The authors' filters were not applied to this entry. The table for this sample lists about 240,000 distinct CDR3 sequences; 7.5% to 9% of them were counted only once. The biggest ten clones account for approximately 6.2% of the sample. This clonotype occurred many times. Which antigen it targets is not known. Base quality data are lacking; no much larger clone is found one base away. The CDR3 measures 15 amino acids from cysteine to phenylalanine. The entry retains the CDR3 DNA only, 45 bases that are in frame from base 1. V loses 3 bases, J loses 9 bases, and the germline ends lie 20 bases apart. Via the germline V gene, CDR1 is MDHEN and CDR2 SYDVKM.

The chain is assembled from TRBV28 and TRBJ2-5, with the identity of the D gene unclear. This TCR was recovered from a male donor with ankylosing spondylitis or in good health (not recorded which). Input material: blood, either unsorted or a sorted T cell fraction (not recorded which). The CDR3 protein sequence reads: CASSFQERDIWAQYF. The sequenced DNA is TGTGCCAGCAGTTTCCAAGAGCGAGACATCTGGGCCCAGTACTTC.